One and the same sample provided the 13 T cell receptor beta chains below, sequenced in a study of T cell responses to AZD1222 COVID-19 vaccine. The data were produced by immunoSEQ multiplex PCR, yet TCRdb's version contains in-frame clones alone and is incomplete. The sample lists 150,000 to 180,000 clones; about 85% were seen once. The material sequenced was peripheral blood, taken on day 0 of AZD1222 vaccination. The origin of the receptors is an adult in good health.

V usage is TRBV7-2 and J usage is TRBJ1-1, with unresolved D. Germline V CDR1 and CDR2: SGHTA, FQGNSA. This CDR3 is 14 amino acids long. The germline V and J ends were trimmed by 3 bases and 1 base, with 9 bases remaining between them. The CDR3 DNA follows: TGTGCCAGCAGCTTCGGGGTAGGGAACACTGAAGCTTTCTTT. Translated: CASSFGVGNTEAFF.

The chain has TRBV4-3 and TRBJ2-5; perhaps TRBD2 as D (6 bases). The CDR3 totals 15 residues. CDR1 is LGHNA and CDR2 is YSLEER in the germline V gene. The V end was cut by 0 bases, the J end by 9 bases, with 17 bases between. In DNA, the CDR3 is TGCGCCAGCAGCCAAGAATGGGGCGGGGTCGCGGCCCAGTACTTC. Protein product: CASSQEWGGVAAQYF.

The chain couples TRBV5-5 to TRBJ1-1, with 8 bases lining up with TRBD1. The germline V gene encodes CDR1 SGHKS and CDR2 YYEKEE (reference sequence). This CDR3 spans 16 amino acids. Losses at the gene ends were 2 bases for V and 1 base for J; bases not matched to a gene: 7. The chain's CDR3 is CASSFGQGARNTEAFF. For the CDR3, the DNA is TGTGCCAGCAGCTTCGGGCAGGGGGCGCGGAACACTGAAGCTTTCTTT.

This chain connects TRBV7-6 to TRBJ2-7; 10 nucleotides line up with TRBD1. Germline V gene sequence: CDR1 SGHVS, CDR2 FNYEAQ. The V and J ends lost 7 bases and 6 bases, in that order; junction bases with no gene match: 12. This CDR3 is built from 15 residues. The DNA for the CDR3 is TGTGCCAGCACCCTAAGTGGGACAGGGGTGGGCGAGCAGTACTTC. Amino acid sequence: CASTLSGTGVGEQYF.

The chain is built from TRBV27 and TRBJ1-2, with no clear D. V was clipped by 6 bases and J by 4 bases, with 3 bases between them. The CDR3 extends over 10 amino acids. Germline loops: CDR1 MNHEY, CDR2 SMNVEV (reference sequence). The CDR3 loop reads CASRFYGYTF. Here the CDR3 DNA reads TGTGCCAGCAGGTTCTATGGCTACACCTTC.

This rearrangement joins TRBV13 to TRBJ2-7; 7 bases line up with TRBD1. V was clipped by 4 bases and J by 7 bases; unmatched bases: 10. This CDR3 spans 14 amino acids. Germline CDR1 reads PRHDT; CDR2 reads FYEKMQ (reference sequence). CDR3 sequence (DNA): TGTGCCAGCAGCTCTTCACAGGGGTCACTTGAGCAGTACTTC. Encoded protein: CASSSSQGSLEQYF. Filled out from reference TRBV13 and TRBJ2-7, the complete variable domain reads AAGVIQSPRHLIKEKRETATLKCYPIPRHDTVYWYQQGPGQDPQFLISFYEKMQSDKGSIPDRFSAQQFSDYHSELNMSSLELGDSALYFCASSSSQGSLEQYFGPGTRLTVT.

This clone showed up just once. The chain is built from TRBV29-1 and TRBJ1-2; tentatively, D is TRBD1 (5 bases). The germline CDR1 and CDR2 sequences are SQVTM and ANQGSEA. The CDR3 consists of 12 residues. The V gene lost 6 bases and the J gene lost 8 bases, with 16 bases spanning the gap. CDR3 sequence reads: CSVGDRKGGYTF. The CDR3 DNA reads TGCAGCGTGGGCGACAGAAAAGGAGGCTACACCTTC.

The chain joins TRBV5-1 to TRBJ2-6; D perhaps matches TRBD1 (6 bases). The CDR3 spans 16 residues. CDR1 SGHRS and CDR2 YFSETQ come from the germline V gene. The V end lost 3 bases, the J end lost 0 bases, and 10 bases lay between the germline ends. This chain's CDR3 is CASSWDTSSGANVLTF. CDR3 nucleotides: TGCGCCAGCAGCTGGGACACCTCCTCTGGGGCCAACGTCCTGACTTTC.

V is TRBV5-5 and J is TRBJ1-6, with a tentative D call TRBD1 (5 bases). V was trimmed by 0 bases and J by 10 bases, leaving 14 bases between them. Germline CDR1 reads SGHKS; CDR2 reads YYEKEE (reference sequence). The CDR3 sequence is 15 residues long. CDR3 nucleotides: TGTGCCAGCAGCTTGGGGGGGACGTTCGCCTCACCCCTCCACTTT. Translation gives CASSLGGTFASPLHF.

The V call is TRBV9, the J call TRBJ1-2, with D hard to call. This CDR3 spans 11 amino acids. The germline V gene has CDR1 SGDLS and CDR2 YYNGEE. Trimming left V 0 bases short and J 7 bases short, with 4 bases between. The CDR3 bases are TGTGCCAGCAGCGTAGGTGGTGGCTACACCTTC. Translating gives CASSVGGGYTF.

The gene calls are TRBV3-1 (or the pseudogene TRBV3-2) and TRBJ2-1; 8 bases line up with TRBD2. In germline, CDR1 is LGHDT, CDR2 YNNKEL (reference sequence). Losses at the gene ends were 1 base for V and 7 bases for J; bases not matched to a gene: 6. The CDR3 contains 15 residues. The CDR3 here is CASSQGPGGQNEQFF. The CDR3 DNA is TGTGCCAGCAGCCAAGGGCCGGGGGGGCAGAATGAGCAGTTCTTC.

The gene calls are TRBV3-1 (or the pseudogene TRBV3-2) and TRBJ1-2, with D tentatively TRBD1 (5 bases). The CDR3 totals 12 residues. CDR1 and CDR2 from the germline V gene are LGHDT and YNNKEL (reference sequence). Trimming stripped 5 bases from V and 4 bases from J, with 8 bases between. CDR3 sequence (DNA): TGTGCCAGCAGCTCCACAGGCTATGGCTACACCTTC. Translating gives CASSSTGYGYTF.

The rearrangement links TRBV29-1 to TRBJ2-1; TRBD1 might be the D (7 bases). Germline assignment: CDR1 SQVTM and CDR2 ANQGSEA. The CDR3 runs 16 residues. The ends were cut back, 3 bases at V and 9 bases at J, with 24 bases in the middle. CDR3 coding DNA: TGCAGCGTTGACTCTATGGCCAGGGGGAGGTATGGTGAGCAGTTCTTC. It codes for CSVDSMARGRYGEQFF.